This TCR beta chain stems from a study of CD8+CD57+ T cells in acquired aplastic anemia. Turning to the study itself: DNA recovered from sorted CD4+ and CD8+ cells had a mean of about 3.5 ug.

Profiling that covered TCR beta VDJ and CDR3 relied on genomic DNA as its template. TCRdb fed the reads into MiXCR, producing one record per CDR3 protein. The data show approximately 120,000 distinct CDR3 sequences, almost 40% seen once. This clonotype was found many times. Sequencing was done on patients that had shown CD8+CD57+ cell expansion by flow cytometry. Specimen: sorted CD4+, CD8+, or CD8+CD57+ T cells (not recorded which) from PBMCs. This receptor was taken from a human donor with aplastic anemia.

As DNA, the CDR3 is TGTGCCAGGGGACGGGGGGGCCTGGAGCAGTTCTTC. Protein sequence: CARGRGGLEQFF. This chain links TRBV2 with TRBJ2-1; 8 bases line up with TRBD2. V dropped 9 bases and J dropped 10; count of bases not matched to a gene: 8. The CDR3 covers 12 residues. CDR1 and CDR2 (germline): SNHLY, FYNNEI. The whole variable domain, remainder taken from reference TRBV2 and TRBJ2-1, is EPEVTQTPSHQVTQMGQEVILRCVPISNHLYFYWYRQILGQKVEFLVSFYNNEISEKSEIFDDQFSVERPDGSNFTLKIRSTKLEDSAMYFCARGRGGLEQFFGPGTRLTVL.